These T cell receptor beta chains were read from a single sample in a study of preoperative IRX-2 immunotherapy in early breast cancer. Using immunoSEQ multiplex PCR, the repertoire was profiled, and TCRdb retains in-frame clones only, with some absent. The sample carries tens of thousands of clones, about four fifths recorded once. This specimen consisted of lymph node tissue, obtained after IRX-2 immunotherapy. The receptors were sampled from a human donor with breast cancer. CDR3s include the opening cysteine and the closing phenylalanine or tryptophan. A D gene is named only where the DNA matches it firmly. Clone size, where shown, is once, few, many, or a class for clones that have expanded.

-	-	TRBV28	TRBJ2-7	CASSLGTGRHEQYF	TGTGCCAGCAGTTTGGGTACAGGTCGACACGAGCAGTACTTC
-	-	TRBV19	TRBJ1-4	CASQGIREKLFF	TGTGCCAGCCAGGGGATTCGGGAAAAACTGTTTTTT
-	-	TRBV6-8	TRBJ2-1	CASSESWRSGEQFF	TGTGCCAGCAGTGAGTCGTGGCGGTCCGGAGAGCAGTTCTTC
-	once	TRBV11-3	TRBJ2-1	CASSLVGARRNEQFF	TGTGCCAGCAGCTTGGTAGGGGCGAGGAGGAATGAGCAGTTCTTC
-	-	TRBV18	TRBJ1-1	CASSPTNTNTEAFF	TGTGCCAGCTCACCGACTAACACGAACACTGAAGCTTTCTTT
-	-	TRBV29-1	TRBJ1-1	CSAWLRSPNTEAFF	TGCAGCGCCTGGCTCCGGAGCCCGAACACTGAAGCTTTCTTT
TRBD2	-	TRBV5-1	TRBJ2-2	CASSLREGWTGELFF	TGCGCCAGCAGCTTGAGGGAGGGGTGGACCGGGGAGCTGTTTTTT
-	few	TRBV6-8	TRBJ2-2	CASTLYLSNTGELFF	TGTGCCAGCACCCTGTATCTGTCGAACACCGGGGAGCTGTTTTTT
TRBD1	few	TRBV6-8	TRBJ1-5	CATTGTGVIYSNQPQHF	TGTGCCACCACCGGGACAGGGGTCATCTATAGCAATCAGCCCCAGCATTTT
-	-	TRBV7-1	TRBJ1-6	CAARGGRGSPLHF	TGTGCCGCGCGCGGAGGCAGGGGTTCACCCCTCCACTTT
-	-	TRBV11-3	TRBJ2-2	CASSLVRLDTGELFF	TGTGCCAGCAGCTTGGTTCGCCTTGACACCGGGGAGCTGTTTTTT
-	-	TRBV28	TRBJ2-3	CASSPPGPQARDTQYF	TGTGCCAGCAGCCCTCCGGGTCCTCAAGCCAGGGATACGCAGTATTTT
-	-	TRBV7-6	TRBJ2-5	CASSASGVRETQYF	TGTGCCAGCAGCGCCTCAGGGGTTAGGGAGACCCAGTACTTC
TRBD1	few	TRBV6-8	TRBJ1-5	CASHGQGPQPQHF	TGTGCCAGCCACGGACAGGGTCCTCAGCCCCAGCATTTT